Included here is one TCR beta chain sequence, with context. The data derive from a study of blood T cell repertoires in COVID-19. Across the whole study: Material from acute and convalescent COVID-19 was sourced from the United States, Italy and Spain. The analysed material was cDNA or gDNA that came from T cells, B-cell-depleted T cells, or PBMCs.

Original analysis: Nucleated cell number was recorded as an estimate derived from reference gene primer amplification. The method was immunoSEQ multiplex PCR; TCRdb's version includes in-frame clones alone and lacks a portion of them. V and J calls and clone size are those listed in that table; D and trimming were worked out from the DNA. Found here are approximately 87,000 clones, around 89% of them singletons; the top ten hold more than 11%. The clonotype comes from a man in his 70s with active or convalescent COVID-19. The source material was peripheral blood.

The CDR3 sequence: CASSAQGFGYTF. The CDR3, as DNA: TGTGCCAGCAGTGCACAGGGTTTTGGCTACACCTTC. The chain uses TRBV12-3 or TRBV12-4 and TRBJ1-2; tentative D call: TRBD1 (6 bases). There are 12 residues in the CDR3. V was shortened by 5 bases and J by 7 bases, with 11 bases between the two germline ends.